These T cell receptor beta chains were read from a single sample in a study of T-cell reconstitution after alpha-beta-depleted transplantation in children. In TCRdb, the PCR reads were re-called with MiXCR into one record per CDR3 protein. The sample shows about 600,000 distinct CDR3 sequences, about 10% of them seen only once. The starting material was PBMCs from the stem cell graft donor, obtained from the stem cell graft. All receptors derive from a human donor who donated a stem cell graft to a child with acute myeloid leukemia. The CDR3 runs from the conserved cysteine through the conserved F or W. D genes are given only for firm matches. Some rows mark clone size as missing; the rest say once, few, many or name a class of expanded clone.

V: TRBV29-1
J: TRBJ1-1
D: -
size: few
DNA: TGCAGCGGCCAGCGTCAGATAGTGAACACTGAAGCTTTCTTT
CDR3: CSGQRQIVNTEAFF

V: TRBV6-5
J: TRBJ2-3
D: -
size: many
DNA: TGTGCCAGCAGTTACATCTCCGCGCCTACTCATACAGATACGCAGTATTTT
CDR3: CASSYISAPTHTDTQYF

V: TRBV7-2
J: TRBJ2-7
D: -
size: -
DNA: TGTGCCAGCAGCTGGGCGGTTTCTTCCTACGAGCAGTACTTC
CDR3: CASSWAVSSYEQYF

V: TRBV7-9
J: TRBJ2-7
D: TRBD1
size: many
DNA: TGTGCCAGCAGCTCCCGGGACAGGCCCGAGCAGTACTTC
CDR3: CASSSRDRPEQYF

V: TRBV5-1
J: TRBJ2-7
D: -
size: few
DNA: TGCGCCAGCAGCTTGGGACCTAACGGTGCGGACGAGCAGTACTTC
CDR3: CASSLGPNGADEQYF

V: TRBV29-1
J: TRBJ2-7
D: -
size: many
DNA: TGCAGCGTTGAAGATGGGGGGAGTAAGTACTTC
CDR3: CSVEDGGSKYF

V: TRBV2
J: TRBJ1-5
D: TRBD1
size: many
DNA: TGTGCCAGCAGCGGGACAGGCCTCAATCAGCCCCAGCATTTT
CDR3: CASSGTGLNQPQHF

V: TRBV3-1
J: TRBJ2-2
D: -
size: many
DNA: TGCGCCAGCAGCCAAGAGGGTCTTGACACCGGGGAGCTGTTTTTT
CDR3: CASSQEGLDTGELFF

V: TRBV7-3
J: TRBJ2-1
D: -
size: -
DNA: TGTGCCAGCAGCGGGGACCGTGCATCCTACAATGAGCAGTTCTTC
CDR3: CASSGDRASYNEQFF

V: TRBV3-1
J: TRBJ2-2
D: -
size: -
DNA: TGTGCCAGCAGCCCATTCAGCGGACACACCGGGGAGCTGTTTTTT
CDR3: CASSPFSGHTGELFF